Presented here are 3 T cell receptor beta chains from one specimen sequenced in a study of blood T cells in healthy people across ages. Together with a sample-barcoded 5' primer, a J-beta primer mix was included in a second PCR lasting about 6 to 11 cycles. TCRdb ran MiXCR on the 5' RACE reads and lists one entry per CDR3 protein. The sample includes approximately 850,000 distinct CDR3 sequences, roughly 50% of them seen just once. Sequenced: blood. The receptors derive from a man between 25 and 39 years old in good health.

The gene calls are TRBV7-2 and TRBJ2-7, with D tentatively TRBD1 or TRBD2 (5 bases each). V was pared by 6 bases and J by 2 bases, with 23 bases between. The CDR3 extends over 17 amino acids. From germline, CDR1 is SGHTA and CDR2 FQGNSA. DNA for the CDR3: TGTGCCAGCAGTCGCCAAACCGGGGCAGTGAGGGCCTACGAGCAGTACTTC. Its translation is CASSRQTGAVRAYEQYF.

The CDR3 DNA reads TGTGCCAGTAGTATAAGAGGGAATGAGGATACGCAGTATTTT. This gives the protein CASSIRGNEDTQYF. This sequence joins TRBV19 and TRBJ2-3, with TRBD2 as a possible D gene (5 bases). Germline CDR1 LNHDA, CDR2 SQIVND (reference sequence). The CDR3 length is 14 residues. Trimming removed 2 bases at V and 6 bases at J, with 12 bases between. Full variable domain (rest looked up from reference TRBV19 and TRBJ2-3): DGGITQSPKYLFRKEGQNVTLSCEQNLNHDAMYWYRQDPGQGLRLIYYSQIVNDFQKGDIAEGYSVSREKKESFPLTVTSAQKNPTAFYLCASSIRGNEDTQYFGPGTRLTVL.

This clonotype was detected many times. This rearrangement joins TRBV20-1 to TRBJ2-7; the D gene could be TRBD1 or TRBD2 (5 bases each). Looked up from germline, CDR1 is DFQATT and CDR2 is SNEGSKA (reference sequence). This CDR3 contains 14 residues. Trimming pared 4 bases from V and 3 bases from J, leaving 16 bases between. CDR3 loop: CSATGSVSGYEQYF. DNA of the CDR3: TGCAGTGCTACAGGGTCCGTGAGCGGCTACGAGCAGTACTTC.